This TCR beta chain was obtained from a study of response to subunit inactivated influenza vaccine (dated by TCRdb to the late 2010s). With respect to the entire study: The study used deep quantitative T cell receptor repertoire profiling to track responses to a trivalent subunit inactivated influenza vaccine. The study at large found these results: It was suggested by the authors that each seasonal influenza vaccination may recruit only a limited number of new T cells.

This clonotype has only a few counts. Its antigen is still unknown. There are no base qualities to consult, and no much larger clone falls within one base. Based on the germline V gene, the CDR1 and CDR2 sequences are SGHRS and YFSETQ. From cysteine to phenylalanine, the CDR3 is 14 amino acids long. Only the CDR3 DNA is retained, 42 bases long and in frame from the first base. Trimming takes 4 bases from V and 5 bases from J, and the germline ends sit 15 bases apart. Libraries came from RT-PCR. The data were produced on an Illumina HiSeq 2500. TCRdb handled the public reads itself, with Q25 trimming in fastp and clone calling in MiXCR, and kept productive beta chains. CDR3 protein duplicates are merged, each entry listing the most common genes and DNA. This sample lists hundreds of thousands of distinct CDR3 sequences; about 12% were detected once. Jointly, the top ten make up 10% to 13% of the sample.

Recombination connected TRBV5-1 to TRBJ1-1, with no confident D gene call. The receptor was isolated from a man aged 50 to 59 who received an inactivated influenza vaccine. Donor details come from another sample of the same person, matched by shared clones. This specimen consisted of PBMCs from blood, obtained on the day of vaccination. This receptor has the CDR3 CASSSRPRGTEAFF. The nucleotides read TGCGCCAGCAGCAGTCGCCCCCGAGGGACTGAAGCTTTCTTT.